Listed below are T cell receptor beta chains from one sample, sequenced in a study of CD8 T cells in ankylosing spondylitis. TCRdb re-analysed the 5' RACE reads in MiXCR, keeping a single row per CDR3 protein. The table records about 160,000 distinct CDR3 sequences, around 18% of them present only once. The sample taken for sequencing was blood, either unsorted or a sorted T cell fraction (not recorded which). All receptors come from a male donor with ankylosing spondylitis or in good health (not recorded which). The CDR3 runs from the conserved cysteine through the conserved F or W. Fields, in order: J gene, clone size, V gene, D gene, CDR3 protein, CDR3 DNA. D genes are given only for firm matches. The size field is filled for only some rows; it gives once, few, many or a size class.

>TRBJ2-1|.|TRBV3-1|.
CASSQGARSYNEQFF
TGTGCCAGCAGCCAGGGGGCGAGGTCCTACAATGAGCAGTTCTTC
>TRBJ1-1|.|TRBV5-1|TRBD1
CASVSTGRTEAFF
TGCGCCAGCGTCTCGACAGGGCGTACGGAAGCTTTCTTT
>TRBJ1-1|.|TRBV6-1|.
CASSEAATEAFF
TGTGCCAGCAGTGAAGCGGCAACTGAAGCTTTCTTT
>TRBJ2-7|many|TRBV27|TRBD1
CASSPTGYEQYF
TGTGCCAGCAGTCCGACAGGGTACGAGCAGTACTTC
>TRBJ1-1|many|TRBV5-1|.
CASSKTGGGLNTEAFF
TGCGCCAGCAGCAAGACAGGCGGGGGCCTGAACACTGAAGCTTTCTTT
>TRBJ2-1|many|TRBV9|TRBD2
CASSVYGGLAGPSLEGEQFF
TGTGCCAGCAGCGTATATGGAGGACTAGCGGGACCCTCTTTGGAGGGGGAGCAGTTCTTC
>TRBJ1-6|few|TRBV7-9|.
CASSQEGSPLHF
TGTGCCAGCAGCCAAGAAGGTTCACCCCTCCACTTT
>TRBJ2-3|few|TRBV20-1|.
CSCPHQWENTQYF
TGCAGTTGTCCCCATCAATGGGAGAATACGCAGTATTTT
>TRBJ1-6|.|TRBV12-3/TRBV12-4|.
CASSLADTTSPLHF
TGTGCCAGCAGTTTAGCAGATACCACTTCACCCCTCCACTTT
>TRBJ1-4|many|TRBV7-9|.
CASSLGQEKLFF
TGTGCCAGCAGCCTCGGACAGGAAAAACTGTTTTTT
>TRBJ2-1|.|TRBV5-1|.
CASSSSLRRSDEQFF
TGCGCCAGCAGTTCCTCCCTTCGTCGGTCGGATGAGCAGTTCTTC
>TRBJ2-7|few|TRBV5-1|.
CASSIRGKYEQYF
TGCGCCAGCAGCATCCGCGGGAAATACGAGCAGTACTTC
>TRBJ2-3|many|TRBV7-2|.
CASTNTDTQYF
TGTGCCAGCACGAACACAGATACGCAGTATTTT
>TRBJ1-5|.|TRBV12-3/TRBV12-4|TRBD1
CASSFDRVNQPQHF
TGTGCCAGCAGTTTTGACAGGGTAAATCAGCCCCAGCATTTT
>TRBJ2-7|many|TRBV20-1|.
CSARDEQGIYEQYF
TGCAGTGCTAGAGATGAGCAGGGCATCTACGAGCAGTACTTC
>TRBJ2-5|few|TRBV18|TRBD1
CASSPRQGEGTQYF
TGTGCCAGCTCACCACGACAGGGGGAAGGGACCCAGTACTTC
>TRBJ2-3|many|TRBV7-6|.
CASSRLVAGDTQYF
TGTGCCAGCAGCCGTTTAGTCGCAGGAGATACGCAGTATTTT
>TRBJ2-7|many|TRBV27|TRBD1
CASSLGRDRVYEQYF
TGTGCCAGCAGTTTAGGTCGGGACAGGGTCTACGAGCAGTACTTC
>TRBJ1-4|few|TRBV5-6|.
CASSSRPGGGEKLFF
TGTGCCAGCAGCTCCCGTCCCGGGGGGGGTGAAAAACTGTTTTTT
>TRBJ2-3|many|TRBV29-1|TRBD2
CSGRLAETTDTQYF
TGCAGCGGGAGACTAGCGGAGACCACAGATACGCAGTATTTT
>TRBJ2-7|.|TRBV5-4|TRBD2
CASSLGGTSGIREQYF
TGTGCCAGCAGCTTGGGTGGGACTAGCGGGATTCGTGAGCAGTACTTC
>TRBJ1-1|few|TRBV3-1|TRBD1
CASSQVDRAPNTEAFF
TGTGCCAGCAGCCAAGTTGACAGGGCCCCTAACACTGAAGCTTTCTTT
>TRBJ2-1|many|TRBV5-1|.
CASSLELASPYNEQFF
TGCGCCAGCAGCTTGGAACTAGCTTCGCCCTACAATGAGCAGTTCTTC
>TRBJ2-1|.|TRBV10-3|.
CAISETPYEQFF
TGTGCCATCAGTGAGACTCCATACGAGCAGTTCTTC
>TRBJ2-7|.|TRBV11-2|TRBD1
CASKGQGSYEQYF
TGTGCCAGCAAGGGACAGGGGTCCTACGAGCAGTACTTC
>TRBJ2-1|many|TRBV3-1|TRBD2
CASRSSPSGNYNEQFF
TGTGCCAGCAGGTCCAGTCCTAGCGGGAATTACAATGAGCAGTTCTTC
>TRBJ2-3|many|TRBV25-1|TRBD1
CASSIGQGGSDTQYF
TGTGCCAGCAGTATCGGACAGGGGGGGTCGGATACGCAGTATTTT
>TRBJ2-1|.|TRBV7-9|.
CASRWDYNEQFF
TGTGCCAGCAGGTGGGATTACAATGAGCAGTTCTTC
>TRBJ1-5|.|TRBV18|.
CASSPVGGQPQHF
TGTGCCAGCTCACCGGTGGGGGGTCAGCCCCAGCATTTT
>TRBJ2-3|many|TRBV14|.
CASSQELSPWTQYF
TGTGCCAGCAGCCAAGAACTATCCCCATGGACGCAGTATTTT
>TRBJ2-7|.|TRBV28|TRBD2
CASTLLRPGLAVPEQYF
TGTGCCAGCACCCTATTACGACCCGGACTAGCGGTCCCAGAGCAGTACTTC
>TRBJ1-5|many|TRBV20-1|TRBD1
CSARQGVEPQHF
TGCAGTGCCCGACAGGGGGTAGAGCCCCAGCATTTT
>TRBJ2-7|many|TRBV20-1|.
CSALDSKELYEQYF
TGCAGTGCCTTGGACTCCAAAGAACTCTACGAGCAGTACTTC
>TRBJ1-5|.|TRBV5-1|.
CASSLDPLGNQPQHF
TGCGCCAGCAGCTTGGACCCGCTCGGCAATCAGCCCCAGCATTTT
>TRBJ2-2|many|TRBV5-1|TRBD2
CASSLLASGNTGELFF
TGCGCCAGCAGCTTGTTGGCTAGCGGGAACACCGGGGAGCTGTTTTTT
>TRBJ2-6|.|TRBV5-1|.
CASSSGAGANVLTF
TGCGCCAGCAGCTCTGGTGCCGGGGCCAACGTCCTGACTTTC
>TRBJ1-1|.|TRBV29-1|.
CSVARGDTEAFF
TGCAGCGTTGCCAGGGGTGACACTGAAGCTTTCTTT
>TRBJ2-7|.|TRBV9|.
CASSVTEGLNYEQYF
TGTGCCAGCAGCGTGACAGAGGGGTTGAACTACGAGCAGTACTTC
>TRBJ2-2|few|TRBV6-1|.
CASGDRTNTGELFF
TGTGCCAGCGGAGACAGGACTAACACCGGGGAGCTGTTTTTT
>TRBJ1-4|many|TRBV10-3|.
CASGSGATNEKLFF
TGTGCTAGCGGCTCAGGGGCTACTAATGAAAAACTGTTTTTT
>TRBJ2-1|.|TRBV7-8|.
CASSSRLGNEQFF
TGTGCCAGCAGCTCGAGACTAGGTAATGAGCAGTTCTTC
>TRBJ2-4|.|TRBV5-6|.
CASSTQGLAKNIQYF
TGTGCCAGCAGCACCCAAGGACTAGCCAAAAACATTCAGTACTTC
>TRBJ2-3|many|TRBV20-1|.
CSARDPLGDSTDTQYF
TGCAGTGCTAGAGATCCACTGGGAGATAGCACAGATACGCAGTATTTT
>TRBJ2-1|.|TRBV10-3|.
CAISGGHNSYNEQFF
TGTGCCATCAGTGGGGGACATAACTCCTACAATGAGCAGTTCTTC
>TRBJ2-1|.|TRBV3-1|TRBD2
CASERGGRSYNEQFF
TGTGCCAGCGAGCGGGGCGGGAGGTCCTACAATGAGCAGTTCTTC